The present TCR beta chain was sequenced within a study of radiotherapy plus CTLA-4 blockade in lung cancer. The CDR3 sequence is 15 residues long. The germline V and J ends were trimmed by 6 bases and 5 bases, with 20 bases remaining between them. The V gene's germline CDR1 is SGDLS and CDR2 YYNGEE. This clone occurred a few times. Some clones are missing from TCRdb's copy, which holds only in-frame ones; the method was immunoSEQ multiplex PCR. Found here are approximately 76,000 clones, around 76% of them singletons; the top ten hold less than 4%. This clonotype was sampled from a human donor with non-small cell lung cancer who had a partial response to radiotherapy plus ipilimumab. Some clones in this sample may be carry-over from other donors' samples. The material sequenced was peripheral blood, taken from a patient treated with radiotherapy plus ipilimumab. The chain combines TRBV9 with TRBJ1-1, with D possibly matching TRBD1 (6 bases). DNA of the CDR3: TGTGCCAGCAACCCCGGCAAGGGGGGGACTACTGAAGCTTTCTTT. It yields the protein CASNPGKGGTTEAFF.